A single sample is the source of the 22 T cell receptor beta chains below, sequenced in a study of cytotoxic CD8 clonotypes in ibrutinib-treated CLL. The data were produced by immunoSEQ multiplex PCR, yet TCRdb's version contains in-frame clones alone and is incomplete. This table holds roughly 330,000 clones, about 61% found once. The source material was PBMCs, sampled after 36 months of ibrutinib treatment. The receptors come from a human donor with chronic lymphocytic leukemia.

This clone was seen more than once but under ten times. J is TRBJ1-5 and V is TRBV15; D is perhaps TRBD1 (5 bases). Looked up from germline, CDR1 is LNHNV and CDR2 is YYDKDF (reference sequence). The CDR3 covers 14 residues. V was cut by 2 bases and J by 6 bases, with 11 bases left in between. The CDR3 sequence is CATSRPIGGQPQHF. The CDR3 region has the DNA TGTGCCACCAGCAGACCCATCGGGGGTCAGCCCCAGCATTTT.

The rearrangement uses TRBV6-1 and TRBJ2-7; 7 bases map to TRBD1. Looked up from germline, CDR1 is MNHNS and CDR2 is SASEGT. V trimming: 0 bases; J trimming: 3 bases; junction bases outside the gene matches: 5. CDR3 length: 15 amino acids. CDR3 sequence reads: CASSEAGQALYEQYF. In DNA form, the CDR3 reads TGTGCCAGCAGTGAAGCCGGACAGGCCCTCTACGAGCAGTACTTC.

J is TRBJ2-1 and V is TRBV15, with 7 nucleotides matching TRBD1. There are 16 residues in the CDR3. The germline gives CDR1 LNHNV, CDR2 YYDKDF (reference sequence). After removal of 5 bases from V and 2 bases from J, the junction contained 9 bases not matched to a gene. The chain's CDR3 is CATSGLDRDTYNEQFF. In DNA form, the CDR3 reads TGTGCCACCAGCGGCCTAGACAGGGACACCTACAATGAGCAGTTCTTC.

The chain couples TRBV9 to TRBJ2-3; no reliable D call. Germline V gene data show CDR1 as SGDLS and CDR2 as YYNGEE. V lost 3 bases and J lost 3, with 17 bases in between. The CDR3 runs 16 residues. The DNA for the CDR3 is TGTGCCAGCAGCGCGGTCCCACTGACGGATACAGATACGCAGTATTTT. It translates to CASSAVPLTDTDTQYF. Full variable domain (outside the CDR3, taken from reference TRBV9 and TRBJ2-3): DSGVTQTPKHLITATGQRVTLRCSPRSGDLSVYWYQQSLDQGLQFLIQYYNGEERAKGNILERFSAQQFPDLHSELNLSSLELGDSALYFCASSAVPLTDTDTQYFGPGTRLTVL.

The chain links TRBV5-4 to TRBJ2-7, with unresolved D. The CDR3 spans 16 residues. The V gene's germline CDR1 is SGHNT and CDR2 YYREEE (reference sequence). Trimming removed 0 bases at V and 4 bases at J, with 17 bases between. The CDR3 spells CASSLARGRVPYEQYF. CDR3 nucleotides: TGTGCCAGCAGCTTGGCCCGAGGAAGGGTTCCGTACGAGCAGTACTTC.

This chain connects TRBV18 to TRBJ2-7; 8 positions agree with TRBD2. The V gene's germline CDR1 is KGHSH and CDR2 LQKENI. The trim removed 8 bases at V and 5 bases at J, leaving 11 bases unmatched. The CDR3 covers 14 residues. Written as DNA, the CDR3 is TGTGCCAGCCACGGGAGGGGCCCGAGCAACGAGCAGTACTTC. This gives the protein CASHGRGPSNEQYF.

This clone was counted once. The chain joins TRBV15 to TRBJ1-5; D perhaps matches TRBD1 (5 bases). Germline loops: CDR1 LNHNV, CDR2 YYDKDF (reference sequence). V was shortened by 8 bases and J by 0 bases, with 14 bases between the two germline ends. The length of the CDR3 is 15 residues. The CDR3 loop reads CATGDSLYSNQPQHF. The CDR3 DNA reads as TGTGCCACCGGTGACAGCCTTTATAGCAATCAGCCCCAGCATTTT.

V gene TRBV29-1 combines with J gene TRBJ2-1; D is uncertain. V was shortened by 7 bases and J by 2 bases, with 21 bases between the two germline ends. CDR3 length: 16 residues. The germline V gene encodes CDR1 SQVTM and CDR2 ANQGSEA. CDR3 loop: CSAPNSPGPTYNEQFF. In nucleotides, the CDR3 is TGCAGCGCCCCGAACAGCCCCGGCCCTACCTACAATGAGCAGTTCTTC.

The V call is TRBV25-1, the J call TRBJ1-2, with 7 positions matching TRBD1. V lost 7 bases to trimming and J lost 6 bases; unmatched junction nucleotides: 8. The CDR3 sequence is 13 residues long. Germline V gene lookup returns CDR1 MGHDK and CDR2 SYGVNS. The chain's CDR3 is CASTRGQVDGYTF. The CDR3 DNA is TGTGCCAGCACTAGAGGACAGGTCGATGGCTACACCTTC.

The chain couples TRBV11-2 to TRBJ1-2, with D hard to call. The germline V and J ends were trimmed by 0 bases and 4 bases, with 15 bases remaining between them. The CDR3 is 16 residues long. The V gene's germline CDR1 is SGHAT and CDR2 FQNNGV. CDR3 nucleotide sequence: TGTGCCAGCAGCTTAGAACGAGGGCCCTCTCGCTATGGCTACACCTTC. Its protein is CASSLERGPSRYGYTF.

The chain has TRBV6-1 and TRBJ2-2; D is ambiguous. V gave up 3 bases and J gave up 0 bases, with 11 bases separating them. There are 16 residues in the CDR3. Germline CDR1 is MNHNS and CDR2 is SASEGT. The CDR3 spells CASSDRQKANTGELFF. The CDR3 nucleotides read TGTGCCAGCAGTGACAGGCAGAAAGCGAACACCGGGGAGCTGTTTTTT.

As for this clone: The sample carries other DNA sequences with the same CDR3. This sequence joins TRBV5-1 and TRBJ2-7, with D possibly being TRBD1 (6 bases). Germline assignment: CDR1 SGHRS and CDR2 YFSETQ. This CDR3 contains 12 residues. Trimming stripped 2 bases from V and 6 bases from J, with 9 bases between. The CDR3, as DNA: TGCGCCAGCAGCTTAGAAGGGGGCGAGCAGTACTTC. Residues: CASSLEGGEQYF.

The chain recombines TRBV15 with TRBJ1-1; possibly TRBD1 for D (5 bases). Trimming removed 1 base at V and 1 base at J, with 7 bases between. The CDR3 is made up of 14 amino acids. From germline, CDR1 is LNHNV and CDR2 YYDKDF (reference sequence). The CDR3 sequence is CATSRGGQNTEAFF. The DNA of the CDR3 is TGTGCCACCAGCAGAGGAGGACAGAACACTGAAGCTTTCTTT. Filled out from reference TRBV15 and TRBJ1-1, the complete variable domain reads DAMVIQNPRYQVTQFGKPVTLSCSQTLNHNVMYWYQQKSSQAPKLLFHYYDKDFNNEADTPDNFQSRRPNTSFCFLDIRSPGLGDTAMYLCATSRGGQNTEAFFGQGTRLTVV.

This clone has just a few counts. This chain connects TRBV27 to TRBJ1-2; 8 nucleotides align to TRBD1. CDR1 and CDR2 from the germline V gene are MNHEY and SMNVEV (reference sequence). CDR3 size: 15 residues. Trimming removed 6 bases from V and 4 bases from J; junction bases left unmatched: 10. The CDR3 protein is CASSYRGGNVYGYTF. The CDR3 DNA is TGTGCCAGCAGCTACAGGGGGGGAAACGTCTATGGCTACACCTTC.

The chain employs TRBV4-1 and TRBJ2-5, with D maybe TRBD2 (6 bases). The CDR3 spans 16 residues. Between the trimmed V and J ends, which lost 0 bases and 5 bases, there was a span of 16 bases. Germline CDR1 reads MGHRA; CDR2 reads YSYEKL. CDR3 protein: CASSQESRRREETQYF. The CDR3 nucleotides are TGCGCCAGCAGCCAAGAGTCGCGCCGGAGGGAGGAGACCCAGTACTTC.

The J gene is TRBJ2-7, the V gene TRBV7-9, with D tentatively TRBD2 (5 bases). V shed 4 bases and J shed 6 bases, with 7 bases lying between them. Germline V gene data show CDR1 as SEHNR and CDR2 as FQNEAQ (reference sequence). The CDR3 sequence is 11 residues long. In DNA, the CDR3 is TGTGCCAGCAGCTCTGGAGGCGAGCAGTACTTC. The encoded protein is CASSSGGEQYF.

The V and J genes are TRBV15 and TRBJ2-1, with 8 bases aligning to TRBD2. CDR1 LNHNV and CDR2 YYDKDF come from the germline V gene (reference sequence). The length of the CDR3 is 18 residues. V lost 8 bases, J lost 1 base, and 16 bases stayed unmatched. The CDR3 sequence is CATPLRAGEVLSYNEQFF. The CDR3 DNA reads TGTGCCACCCCCCTCCGAGCGGGAGAAGTCTTGTCCTACAATGAGCAGTTCTTC.

The chain uses TRBV27 and TRBJ2-7, with TRBD2 matching over 9 bases. Germline loops: CDR1 MNHEY, CDR2 SMNVEV (reference sequence). CDR3 length: 12 amino acids. The trim removed 7 bases at V and 4 bases at J, leaving 2 bases unmatched. The CDR3 spells CASTSGAYEQYF. CDR3 bases: TGTGCCAGCACTAGCGGGGCTTACGAGCAGTACTTC.

This chain connects TRBV4-3 to TRBJ2-6; D possibly corresponds to TRBD1 (6 bases). CDR3 length equals 18 residues. The V gene lost 4 bases and the J gene lost 0 bases, with 16 bases spanning the gap. CDR1 is LGHNA, CDR2 YSLEER, per germline. In DNA form, the CDR3 reads TGCGCCAGCAGCCCGAACAGGGTGGGCGTCTCTGGGGCCAACGTCCTGACTTTC. It codes for CASSPNRVGVSGANVLTF.

This clone was counted a few times. The chain joins TRBV4-2 to TRBJ2-7, with D maybe TRBD2 (6 bases). This CDR3 has 13 residues. The germline V gene has CDR1 LGHNA and CDR2 YNFKEQ. The V and J ends lost 0 bases and 5 bases respectively, with 8 bases between them. The CDR3 nucleotides are TGTGCCAGCAGCCAAGAGGGCGGGGACGAGCAGTACTTC. Its protein is CASSQEGGDEQYF.

This clone was seen only a few times. V usage is TRBV7-6 and J usage is TRBJ2-7, with 8 bases aligning to TRBD1. Germline assignment: CDR1 SGHVS and CDR2 FNYEAQ. The CDR3 length is 15 residues. Losses at the gene ends were 1 base for V and 2 bases for J; bases not matched to a gene: 4. CDR3 sequence reads: CASSLEPTGAYEQYF. The CDR3 DNA reads as TGTGCCAGCAGCTTAGAACCGACAGGGGCCTACGAGCAGTACTTC. The complete variable domain, with remaining parts taken from reference TRBV7-6 and TRBJ2-7, reads GAGVSQSPRYKVTKRGQDVALRCDPISGHVSLYWYRQALGQGPEFLTYFNYEAQQDKSGLPNDRFSAERPEGSISTLTIQRTEQRDSAMYRCASSLEPTGAYEQYFGPGTRLTVT.

The chain uses TRBV5-1 and TRBJ1-2; D unclear. This CDR3 is built from 13 residues. CDR1 and CDR2 from the germline V gene are SGHRS and YFSETQ. Trimming pared 4 bases from V and 0 bases from J, leaving 7 bases between. Here the CDR3 DNA reads TGCGCCAGCAGCCCGCCCGCTAACTATGGCTACACCTTC. Encoded protein: CASSPPANYGYTF.